This T cell receptor (beta chain) originates from a study of identical twins. V lost 3 bases, J lost 3 bases, and 10 bases lay in between. Germline V gives CDR1 PRHDT, CDR2 FYEKMQ (reference sequence). The CDR3 contains 14 residues. This clonotype occurred a few times. Its antigen is unknown. Study-wide results and caveats: The authors drew conclusions from cross-sectional statistical analysis rather than following the same donors.

Through template switching, a universal primer site was introduced, and the cDNA contained unique molecular identifiers. TCRdb itself ran the 5' RACE reads through MiXCR, one entry per CDR3 protein. The sample comprises about 190,000 distinct CDR3 sequences, approximately 15% of which are singletons, and around two fifths rests with the top ten. These data also featured in a second study, about T cells expressing NK-cell markers. From that second work: Out of eight donors sequenced, seven tested HCMV-seropositive and the remaining one seronegative. HCMV specificity of the expanded NKG2C+ T cell clones was not established.

The sample taken for sequencing was CD8+ T cells sorted from blood. The chain recombines TRBV13 with TRBJ2-3; D gene uncertain. The TCR sequence derives from a woman aged 18-30 years in good health. The CDR3 DNA reads TGTGCCAGCAGCTTGCAAGTGGATACAGATACGCAGTATTTT. It codes for CASSLQVDTDTQYF.